This T cell receptor beta chain was captured in a study of T cell repertoires in ileal Crohn's disease. Study information: About 36% were active smokers at surgery; median disease duration was approximately 8.5 years.

With respect to this clone: Its target is not known.

Generated by immunoSEQ multiplex PCR, the TCRdb table keeps only in-frame clones and is missing some. Here the sample spans roughly 4,800 clones, around 80% being singletons. Study findings and constraints: Clonal expansions were more frequent in active smokers than non-smokers at surgery.

This CDR3 comprises 14 residues. Trimming stripped 1 base from V and 0 bases from J, with 9 bases between. Per germline, CDR1 SQVTM and CDR2 ANQGSEA. The receptor was derived from an adult with Crohn's disease. The chain carries TRBV29-1 and TRBJ1-1; D remains unclear. The sample consisted of ileal tissue. CDR3 sequence: CSVEVRGMNTEAFF. CDR3 nucleotides: TGCAGCGTTGAAGTTAGAGGGATGAACACTGAAGCTTTCTTT.